The source of this T cell receptor beta chain is a study of vaccination effects on CD4 cells after COVID-19. Before sequencing, viral peptide pools were used by the ViraFEST assay to expand antigen-specific CD4+ T cells. The culture ran for nine to eleven days, and then CD4+ T cells were isolated. No vaccinee had earlier SARS-CoV-2 infection, and nucleocapsid antibodies were negative. Germline trimming cut 4 bases from V and 3 bases from J; bases unmatched to any gene: 9. CDR3 length: 17 amino acids. Germline V gene sequence: CDR1 KGHDR, CDR2 SFDVKD. Only in-frame clones appear in the TCRdb table, and some are missing; sequencing was by immunoSEQ multiplex PCR. Of about 73,000 clones detected, approximately 75% appear once; the ten largest clones hold around 3.2%. For this clone: Its antigen is undetermined.

V and J are TRBV24-1 and TRBJ2-3; 10 bases match TRBD1. The sequences come from CD4+ T cells from PBMCs cultured with HCoV-NL63 spike peptides, collected before COVID-19 vaccination. The source of this sequence is a human donor who received a COVID-19 vaccine. Here the CDR3 reads CATSDPRTGGGTDTQYF. The CDR3, as DNA: TGTGCCACCAGTGACCCTCGGACAGGGGGAGGAACAGATACGCAGTATTTT.